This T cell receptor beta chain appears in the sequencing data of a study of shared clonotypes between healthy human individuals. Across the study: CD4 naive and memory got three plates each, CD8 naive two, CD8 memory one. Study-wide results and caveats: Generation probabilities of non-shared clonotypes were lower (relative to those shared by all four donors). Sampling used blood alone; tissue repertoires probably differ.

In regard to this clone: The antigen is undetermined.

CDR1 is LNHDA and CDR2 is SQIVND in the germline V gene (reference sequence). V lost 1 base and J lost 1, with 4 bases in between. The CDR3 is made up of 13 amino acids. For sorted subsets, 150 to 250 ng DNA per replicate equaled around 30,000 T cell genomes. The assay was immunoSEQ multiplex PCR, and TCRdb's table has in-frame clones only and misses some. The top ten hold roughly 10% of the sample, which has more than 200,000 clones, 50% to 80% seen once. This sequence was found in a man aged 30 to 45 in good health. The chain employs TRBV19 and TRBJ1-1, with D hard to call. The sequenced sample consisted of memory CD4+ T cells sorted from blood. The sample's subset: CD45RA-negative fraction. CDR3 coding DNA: TGTGCCAGTAGTATAGTGAGGAACACTGAAGCTTTCTTT. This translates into CASSIVRNTEAFF.